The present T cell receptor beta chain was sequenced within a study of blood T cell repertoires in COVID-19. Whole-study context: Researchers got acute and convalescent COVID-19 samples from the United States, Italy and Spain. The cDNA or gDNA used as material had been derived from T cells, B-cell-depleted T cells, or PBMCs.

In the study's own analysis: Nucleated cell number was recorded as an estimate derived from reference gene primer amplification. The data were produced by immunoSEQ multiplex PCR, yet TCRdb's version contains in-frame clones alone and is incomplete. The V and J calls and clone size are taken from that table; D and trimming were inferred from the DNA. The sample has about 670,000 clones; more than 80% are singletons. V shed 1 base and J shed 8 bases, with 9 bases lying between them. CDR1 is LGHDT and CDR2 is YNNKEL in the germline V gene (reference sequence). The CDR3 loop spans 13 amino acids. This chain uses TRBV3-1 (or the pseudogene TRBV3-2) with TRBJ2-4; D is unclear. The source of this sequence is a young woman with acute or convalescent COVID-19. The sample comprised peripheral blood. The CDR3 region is CASSQGPADIQYF. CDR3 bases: TGTGCCAGCAGCCAAGGACCGGCGGACATTCAGTACTTC.